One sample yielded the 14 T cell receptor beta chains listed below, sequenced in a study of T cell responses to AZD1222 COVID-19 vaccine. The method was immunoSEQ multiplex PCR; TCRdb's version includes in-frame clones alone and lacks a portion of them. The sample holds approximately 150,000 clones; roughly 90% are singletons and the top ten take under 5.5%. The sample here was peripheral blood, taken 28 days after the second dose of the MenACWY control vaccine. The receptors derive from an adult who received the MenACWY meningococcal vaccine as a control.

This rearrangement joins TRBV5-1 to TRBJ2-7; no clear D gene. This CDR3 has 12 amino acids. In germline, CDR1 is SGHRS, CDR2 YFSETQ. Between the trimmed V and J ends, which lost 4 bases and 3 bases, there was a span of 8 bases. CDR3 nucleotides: TGCGCCAGCAGCGCCTACAACTACGAGCAGTACTTC. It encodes CASSAYNYEQYF.

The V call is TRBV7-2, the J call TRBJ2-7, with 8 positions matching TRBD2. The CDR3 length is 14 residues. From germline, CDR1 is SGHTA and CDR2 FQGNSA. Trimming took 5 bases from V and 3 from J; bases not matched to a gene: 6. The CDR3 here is CASSISGMNYEQYF. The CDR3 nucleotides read TGTGCCAGCAGCATTAGCGGGATGAACTACGAGCAGTACTTC.

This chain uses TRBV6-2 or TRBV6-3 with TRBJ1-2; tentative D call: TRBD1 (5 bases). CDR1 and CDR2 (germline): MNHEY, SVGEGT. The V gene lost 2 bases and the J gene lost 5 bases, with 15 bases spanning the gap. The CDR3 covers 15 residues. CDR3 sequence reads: CASSYGGLWGYGYTF. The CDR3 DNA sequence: TGTGCCAGCAGTTACGGGGGACTCTGGGGTTATGGCTACACCTTC.

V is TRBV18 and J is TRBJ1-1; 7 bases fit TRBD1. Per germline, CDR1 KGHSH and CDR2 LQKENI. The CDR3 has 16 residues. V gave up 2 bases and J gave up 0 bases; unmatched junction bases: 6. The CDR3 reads CASSPWAGGMNTEAFF. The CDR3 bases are TGTGCCAGCTCACCATGGGCAGGGGGGATGAACACTGAAGCTTTCTTT.

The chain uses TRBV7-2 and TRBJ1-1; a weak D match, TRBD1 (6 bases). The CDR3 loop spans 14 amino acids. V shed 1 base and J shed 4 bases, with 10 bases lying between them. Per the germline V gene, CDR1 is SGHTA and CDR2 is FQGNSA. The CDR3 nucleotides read TGTGCCAGCAGCTTAGTGCAGGGGATCACTGAAGCTTTCTTT. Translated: CASSLVQGITEAFF.

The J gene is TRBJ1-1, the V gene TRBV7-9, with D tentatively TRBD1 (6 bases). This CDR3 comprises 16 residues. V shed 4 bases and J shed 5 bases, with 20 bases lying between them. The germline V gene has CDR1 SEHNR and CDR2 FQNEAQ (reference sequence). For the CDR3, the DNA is TGTGCCAGCAGCTCCAGCGCAGGGGCTGGGAGGACTGAAGCTTTCTTT. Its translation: CASSSSAGAGRTEAFF.

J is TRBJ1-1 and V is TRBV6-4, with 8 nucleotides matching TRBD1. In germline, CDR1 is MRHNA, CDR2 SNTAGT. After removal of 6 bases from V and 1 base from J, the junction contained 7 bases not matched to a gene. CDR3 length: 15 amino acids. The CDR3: CASSRTGTGNTEAFF. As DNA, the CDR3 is TGTGCCAGCAGCAGAACCGGGACAGGGAACACTGAAGCTTTCTTT.

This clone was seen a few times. CDR3 bases: TGTGCCAGCAGCCGACAGGGCCTAGACTATGGCTACACCTTC. It translates to CASSRQGLDYGYTF. V usage is TRBV7-9 and J usage is TRBJ1-2; 7 bases are a match to TRBD1. Per germline, CDR1 SEHNR and CDR2 FQNEAQ (reference sequence). J lost 3 bases, V lost 5 bases, and 6 bases had no gene match. The CDR3 runs to 14 residues.

In DNA, the CDR3 is TGTGCCAGCAGTGACAGGGTTGATACAGATACGCAGTATTTT. Protein product: CASSDRVDTDTQYF. The chain recombines TRBV2 with TRBJ2-3; possible D gene TRBD1, 5 bases. The germline V and J ends were trimmed by 3 bases and 3 bases, with 10 bases remaining between them. The CDR3 spans 14 residues. In germline, CDR1 is SNHLY, CDR2 FYNNEI.

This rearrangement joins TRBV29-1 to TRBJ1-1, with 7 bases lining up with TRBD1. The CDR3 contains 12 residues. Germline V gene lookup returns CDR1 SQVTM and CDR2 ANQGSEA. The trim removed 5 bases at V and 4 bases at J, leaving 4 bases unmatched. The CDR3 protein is CSVSQGITEAFF. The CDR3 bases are TGCAGCGTTTCACAGGGGATCACTGAAGCTTTCTTT.

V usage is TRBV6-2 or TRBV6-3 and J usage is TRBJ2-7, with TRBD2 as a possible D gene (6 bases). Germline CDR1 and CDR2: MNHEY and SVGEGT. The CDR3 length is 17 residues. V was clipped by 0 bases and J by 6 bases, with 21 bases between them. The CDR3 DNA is TGTGCCAGCAGTTACTCGTTTGAAGCGGTCCTCGGGGGCGAGCAGTACTTC. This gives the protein CASSYSFEAVLGGEQYF.

This chain's CDR3 is CASSQDIDYGYTF. The CDR3 DNA reads TGTGCCAGCAGCCAAGATATCGACTATGGCTACACCTTC. The rearrangement joins TRBV4-2 to TRBJ1-2; D is unresolved. The V end lost 0 bases, the J end lost 3 bases, and 5 bases lay between the germline ends. Germline-derived CDR1 and CDR2 are LGHNA and YNFKEQ. The CDR3 loop spans 13 amino acids.

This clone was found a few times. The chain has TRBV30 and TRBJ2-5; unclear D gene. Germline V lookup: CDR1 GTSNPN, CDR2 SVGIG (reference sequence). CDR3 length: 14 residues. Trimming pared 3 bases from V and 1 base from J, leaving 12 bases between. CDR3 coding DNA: TGTGCCTGGAGCTGGGGTGGCGGCCAAGAGACCCAGTACTTC. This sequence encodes CAWSWGGGQETQYF.

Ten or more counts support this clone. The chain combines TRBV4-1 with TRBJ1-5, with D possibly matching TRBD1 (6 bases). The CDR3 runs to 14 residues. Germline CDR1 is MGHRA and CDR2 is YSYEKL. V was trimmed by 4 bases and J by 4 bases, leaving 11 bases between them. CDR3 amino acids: CASSPLDSNQPQHF. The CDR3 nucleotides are TGCGCCAGCAGCCCACTGGACAGTAATCAGCCCCAGCATTTT.